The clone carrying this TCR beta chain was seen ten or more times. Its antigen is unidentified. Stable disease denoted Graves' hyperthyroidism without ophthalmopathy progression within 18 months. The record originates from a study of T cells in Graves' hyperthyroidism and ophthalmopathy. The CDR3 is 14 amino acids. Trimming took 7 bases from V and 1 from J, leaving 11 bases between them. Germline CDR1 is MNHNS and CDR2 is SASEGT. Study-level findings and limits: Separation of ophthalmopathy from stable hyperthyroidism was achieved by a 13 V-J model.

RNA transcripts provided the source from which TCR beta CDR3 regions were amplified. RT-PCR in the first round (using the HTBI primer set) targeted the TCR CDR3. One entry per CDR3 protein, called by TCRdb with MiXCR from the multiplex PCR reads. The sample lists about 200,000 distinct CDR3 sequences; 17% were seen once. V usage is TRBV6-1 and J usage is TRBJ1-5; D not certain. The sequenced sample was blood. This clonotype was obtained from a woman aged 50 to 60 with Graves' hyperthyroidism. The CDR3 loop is CASILMGSNQPQHF. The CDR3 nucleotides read TGTGCCAGCATCCTCATGGGGAGCAATCAGCCCCAGCATTTT.